A single sample gave rise to the 32 T cell receptor beta chains below, sequenced in a study of shared clonotypes between healthy human individuals. CD45RO negativity and positive selection for CCR7 defined naive CD8 cells, a population that excluded terminally differentiated effector memory CD45RA+ cells. Profiling relied on immunoSEQ multiplex PCR, and the TCRdb table lists in-frame clones only, not all of them. The sample carries 630,000 or so clones, roughly 98% recorded once. Input material: naive CD8+ T cells sorted from blood. These receptors originate from a man aged 25-45 years in good health.

This sequence joins TRBV7-2 and TRBJ2-5; D perhaps matches TRBD2 (6 bases). Trimming pared 5 bases from V and 2 bases from J, leaving 18 bases between. Germline V lookup: CDR1 SGHTA, CDR2 FQGNSA. CDR3 length equals 16 residues. CDR3 in DNA: TGTGCCAGCAGCCCTTTTGATAGCGGCCGACAAGAGACCCAGTACTTC. It specifies CASSPFDSGRQETQYF.

The rearrangement links TRBV4-3 to TRBJ2-2; tentative D call: TRBD1 (6 bases). Trimming removed 1 base at V and 5 bases at J, with 8 bases between. The CDR3 runs to 14 residues. Looked up from germline, CDR1 is LGHNA and CDR2 is YSLEER. Here the CDR3 reads CASSQVGTTGELFF. The CDR3 coding sequence is TGCGCCAGCAGCCAAGTCGGGACAACCGGGGAGCTGTTTTTT.

In nucleotides, the CDR3 is TGTGCCAGCAGAGCCAGGGGCTCCTACGAGCAGTACTTC. Protein sequence: CASRARGSYEQYF. The J gene is TRBJ2-7, the V gene TRBV28; possibly TRBD1 for D (6 bases). The germline gives CDR1 MDHEN, CDR2 SYDVKM. Trimming took 6 bases from V and 0 from J, leaving 9 bases between them. The CDR3 covers 13 residues.

The gene calls are TRBV15 and TRBJ2-6; no clear D. Trimming removed 1 base from V and 0 bases from J, with 13 bases in between. The CDR3 totals 18 residues. Per the germline V gene, CDR1 is LNHNV and CDR2 is YYDKDF (reference sequence). CDR3 region: CATSRAIFESSGANVLTF. DNA for the CDR3: TGTGCCACCAGCAGAGCTATCTTTGAGAGCTCTGGGGCCAACGTCCTGACTTTC.

This chain links TRBV29-1 with TRBJ1-2, with D maybe TRBD1 (6 bases). The germline V gene encodes CDR1 SQVTM and CDR2 ANQGSEA. This CDR3 is built from 20 residues. Trimming removed 5 bases at V and 8 bases at J, with 39 bases between. Here the CDR3 DNA reads TGCAGCGTTCGTTCGGGCCATAGCATGACGATGAAGAATAAGGGGGAAGGCTACACCTTC. This sequence encodes CSVRSGHSMTMKNKGEGYTF.

This CDR3 reads CASGGIYEQYF. Written as DNA, the CDR3 is TGTGCCAGCGGGGGAATCTACGAGCAGTACTTC. This chain links TRBV11-2 with TRBJ2-7; D tentatively reads TRBD1 or TRBD2 (5 bases each). V was trimmed by 8 bases and J by 3 bases, leaving 8 bases between them. The V gene's germline CDR1 is SGHAT and CDR2 FQNNGV. CDR3 length equals 11 residues.

The chain combines TRBV6-5 with TRBJ2-7, with 7 positions matching TRBD1. With V trimmed by 4 bases and J by 3 bases, 6 bases remained unmatched. CDR1 and CDR2 (germline): MNHEY, SVGAGI. This CDR3 region has 14 residues. This CDR3 reads CASSWAGGDYEQYF. DNA of the CDR3: TGTGCCAGCAGTTGGGCAGGGGGTGACTACGAGCAGTACTTC.

The genes are TRBV18 and TRBJ1-1; TRBD1 agrees at 8 bases. This CDR3 has 12 residues. V dropped 5 bases and J dropped 4; count of bases not matched to a gene: 0. Germline CDR1 KGHSH, CDR2 LQKENI. This chain's CDR3 is CASSGQGTEAFF. DNA for the CDR3: TGTGCCAGCTCAGGACAGGGCACTGAAGCTTTCTTT. Looking up the rest from reference TRBV18 and TRBJ1-1 gives the full variable domain: NAGVMQNPRHLVRRRGQEARLRCSPMKGHSHVYWYRQLPEEGLKFMVYLQKENIIDESGMPKERFSAEFPKEGPSILRIQQVVRGDSAAYFCASSGQGTEAFFGQGTRLTVV.

This chain uses TRBV5-1 with TRBJ2-7, with D unresolved. V was pared by 5 bases and J by 6 bases, with 12 bases between. The CDR3 is 12 amino acids. Germline V gene data show CDR1 as SGHRS and CDR2 as YFSETQ. The CDR3 DNA reads TGCGCCAGCAGAAACCCGAAGGGCGAGCAGTACTTC. Translated, it gives CASRNPKGEQYF.

This chain's CDR3 is CASSPSGLDEQYF. The CDR3 DNA sequence: TGTGCCAGCAGCCCCAGTGGACTCGACGAGCAGTACTTC. This rearrangement joins TRBV7-9 to TRBJ2-7, with D perhaps matching TRBD2 (5 bases). In germline, CDR1 is SEHNR, CDR2 FQNEAQ (reference sequence). This CDR3 region has 13 residues. The V end lost 5 bases, the J end lost 5 bases, and 13 bases lay between the germline ends.

The chain links TRBV7-9 to TRBJ2-1, with D perhaps TRBD2 (5 bases). Trimming cost V 5 bases and J 3 bases, with 14 bases left between them. CDR1 is SEHNR and CDR2 is FQNEAQ in the germline V gene (reference sequence). The CDR3 totals 15 residues. This CDR3 reads CASSPRTAGYNEQFF. In DNA form, the CDR3 reads TGTGCCAGCAGCCCGAGGACTGCGGGCTACAATGAGCAGTTCTTC.

V gene TRBV4-1 combines with J gene TRBJ2-1, with 7 bases fitting TRBD1. The V gene end was trimmed by 2 bases and the J gene end by 6 bases; junction bases not matched to a gene: 7. There are 15 residues in the CDR3. From germline, CDR1 is MGHRA and CDR2 YSYEKL. DNA of the CDR3: TGCGCCAGCAGCCAAAGGGGGACAGCAGTCAATGAGCAGTTCTTC. Translating gives CASSQRGTAVNEQFF.

The J gene is TRBJ2-1, the V gene TRBV5-1; weak D call: TRBD2 (6 bases). The V gene lost 0 bases and the J gene lost 2 bases, with 12 bases spanning the gap. Germline V CDR1 and CDR2: SGHRS, YFSETQ. The CDR3 is 16 residues long. Written as DNA, the CDR3 is TGCGCCAGCAGCTTGGAGAATAGCGGACCCTACAATGAGCAGTTCTTC. Translating it yields CASSLENSGPYNEQFF. The full variable domain, rest sourced from reference TRBV5-1 and TRBJ2-1, is KAGVTQTPRYLIKTRGQQVTLSCSPISGHRSVSWYQQTPGQGLQFLFEYFSETQRNKGNFPGRFSGRQFSNSRSEMNVSTLELGDSALYLCASSLENSGPYNEQFFGPGTRLTVL.

The chain combines TRBV6-6 with TRBJ2-1; a weak D match, TRBD1 (5 bases). Trimming cost V 2 bases and J 6 bases, with 8 bases left between them. This CDR3 spans 13 amino acids. The germline gives CDR1 MNHNY, CDR2 SVGAGI (reference sequence). In DNA, the CDR3 is TGTGCCAGCAGTTACGGTGGGGCCAATGAGCAGTTCTTC. Protein product: CASSYGGANEQFF.

This clone was detected a few times. The V and J genes are TRBV5-4 and TRBJ2-3; D not resolved. Germline CDR1 is SGHNT and CDR2 is YYREEE (reference sequence). This CDR3 has 16 residues. Trimming removed 2 bases from V and 0 bases from J, with 13 bases in between. CDR3 amino acids: CASSFQVNPSTDTQYF. CDR3 bases: TGTGCCAGCAGCTTCCAGGTGAATCCTAGCACAGATACGCAGTATTTT.

J is TRBJ2-7 and V is TRBV27; 10 bases are shared with TRBD2. J gave up 6 bases and V 6 bases, and 14 bases lay outside the gene matches. The germline V gene encodes CDR1 MNHEY and CDR2 SMNVEV (reference sequence). CDR3 length: 16 amino acids. CDR3 coding DNA: TGTGCCAGCAGCTCAGGACTAGCGGAATTGGGTCGCGAGCAGTACTTC. Its translation is CASSSGLAELGREQYF.

This clone came up a few times. As DNA, the CDR3 is TGTGCCAGCAGTTCTCTAGCGGGAGGAGGCACCGGGGAGCTGTTTTTT. It is translated as CASSSLAGGGTGELFF. The V and J genes are TRBV6-5 and TRBJ2-2, with 11 positions matching TRBD2. J gave up 4 bases and V 4 bases, and 5 bases lay outside the gene matches. CDR3 length equals 16 residues. Germline loops: CDR1 MNHEY, CDR2 SVGAGI.

The chain is built from TRBV29-1 and TRBJ2-6; D is uncertain. Trimming left V 0 bases short and J 0 bases short, with 3 bases between. Germline assignment: CDR1 SQVTM and CDR2 ANQGSEA. The CDR3 spans 14 residues. In DNA form, the CDR3 reads TGCAGCGTTGAAGACGGCTCTGGGGCCAACGTCCTGACTTTC. It codes for CSVEDGSGANVLTF.

This chain links TRBV6-1 with TRBJ2-7; 8 nucleotides line up with TRBD2. The V gene end was trimmed by 2 bases and the J gene end by 6 bases; junction bases not matched to a gene: 9. Germline V lookup: CDR1 MNHNS, CDR2 SASEGT. The CDR3 has 15 amino acids. The CDR3 loop is CASSETLAGFGEQYF. CDR3 sequence (DNA): TGTGCCAGCAGTGAAACGCTAGCGGGCTTTGGCGAGCAGTACTTC.

The chain employs TRBV25-1 and TRBJ2-7; D call uncertain. Germline V gene sequence: CDR1 MGHDK, CDR2 SYGVNS. Trimming stripped 2 bases from V and 5 bases from J, with 7 bases between. The CDR3 runs to 12 residues. The CDR3 loop reads CASSELRDEQYF. The CDR3 DNA reads as TGTGCCAGCAGTGAACTAAGGGACGAGCAGTACTTC.

The chain carries TRBV5-1 and TRBJ2-5, with D unclear. V dropped 0 bases and J dropped 2 bases, with 11 bases sitting between them. CDR1 SGHRS and CDR2 YFSETQ come from the germline V gene. This CDR3 region has 15 residues. This chain's CDR3 is CASSLAPGFQETQYF. CDR3 coding DNA: TGCGCCAGCAGCTTGGCCCCCGGTTTTCAAGAGACCCAGTACTTC. Variable domain in full (rest from reference TRBV5-1 and TRBJ2-5): KAGVTQTPRYLIKTRGQQVTLSCSPISGHRSVSWYQQTPGQGLQFLFEYFSETQRNKGNFPGRFSGRQFSNSRSEMNVSTLELGDSALYLCASSLAPGFQETQYFGPGTRLLVL.

This chain uses TRBV6-5 with TRBJ1-5; no firm D call. V dropped 0 bases and J dropped 0 bases, with 6 bases sitting between them. CDR1 is MNHEY, CDR2 SVGAGI, per germline. CDR3 length equals 15 residues. The CDR3 sequence is CASSYSRYSNQPQHF. The CDR3 DNA sequence: TGTGCCAGCAGTTACTCCCGATATAGCAATCAGCCCCAGCATTTT.

V gene TRBV4-1 combines with J gene TRBJ2-5, with 8 nucleotides matching TRBD1. Losses at the gene ends were 0 bases for V and 3 bases for J; bases not matched to a gene: 6. Germline loops: CDR1 MGHRA, CDR2 YSYEKL. CDR3 size: 16 residues. The CDR3 bases are TGCGCCAGCAGCCAAGATGGGGCAGGGGGCGAAGAGACCCAGTACTTC. As protein: CASSQDGAGGEETQYF.

V gene TRBV11-2 combines with J gene TRBJ2-7; D call uncertain. Germline V lookup: CDR1 SGHAT, CDR2 FQNNGV. This CDR3 region has 15 residues. V dropped 3 bases and J dropped 3 bases, with 15 bases sitting between them. Written as DNA, the CDR3 is TGTGCCAGCAGCTTGGTACACGAAGGGCACTACGAGCAGTACTTC. It translates to CASSLVHEGHYEQYF. The variable domain in full, completed from reference TRBV11-2 and TRBJ2-7, reads EAGVAQSPRYKIIEKRQSVAFWCNPISGHATLYWYQQILGQGPKLLIQFQNNGVVDDSQLPKDRFSAERLKGVDSTLKIQPAKLEDSAVYLCASSLVHEGHYEQYFGPGTRLTVT.

This clone was recorded once. The CDR3 DNA reads TGTGCCATCAGTGAGGAGACAGGGATGCATGGCTACACCTTC. It translates to CAISEETGMHGYTF. The chain recombines TRBV10-3 with TRBJ1-2, with 7 bases matching TRBD1. This CDR3 is 14 amino acids long. V gave up 2 bases and J gave up 6 bases; unmatched junction bases: 6. CDR1 and CDR2 (germline): ENHRY, SYGVKD.

The chain couples TRBV5-1 to TRBJ2-7; possible D gene TRBD1, 6 bases. Trimming stripped 0 bases from V and 6 bases from J, with 13 bases between. The CDR3 is 14 amino acids. Germline CDR1 and CDR2: SGHRS and YFSETQ. This CDR3 reads CASSLGLQGREQYF. In nucleotides, the CDR3 is TGCGCCAGCAGCTTGGGGCTGCAGGGGCGCGAGCAGTACTTC.

V is TRBV6-1 and J is TRBJ1-2; D not certain. Trimming left V 4 bases short and J 10 bases short, with 13 bases between. The CDR3 runs 12 residues. CDR1 and CDR2 (germline): MNHNS, SASEGT. CDR3 in amino acids: CASSVPGLDYTF. CDR3 nucleotide sequence: TGTGCCAGCAGTGTACCAGGCCTAGACTACACCTTC.

This chain uses TRBV29-1 with TRBJ2-7; D remains ambiguous. V was clipped by 3 bases and J by 0 bases, with 12 bases between them. Germline CDR1 SQVTM, CDR2 ANQGSEA. The CDR3 covers 14 residues. The CDR3 DNA sequence: TGCAGCGTTGACTCCGGCCCGAACTCCTACGAGCAGTACTTC. Its protein product is CSVDSGPNSYEQYF.

Concerning this clone itself: At one of its ends the junction is not consistent with the germline gene, which may arise from a read error. The rearrangement links TRBV7-7 to TRBJ2-7, with D hard to call. The CDR3 runs to 13 residues. The germline V gene encodes CDR1 SSHAT and CDR2 FNYEAQ (reference sequence). Here the CDR3 DNA reads TGTGCTAGCAGCCCAGGAGTCTCCTACGAGCAGTACTTC. Translation gives CASSPGVSYEQYF.

The chain employs TRBV14 and TRBJ2-7, with D tentatively TRBD1 or TRBD2 (5 bases each). The germline CDR1 and CDR2 sequences are SGHDN and FVKESK. V was clipped by 4 bases and J by 4 bases, with 14 bases between them. This CDR3 is 14 amino acids long. In nucleotides, the CDR3 is TGTGCCAGCAGCCGGGGGACCTCCAGGTACGAGCAGTACTTC. It yields the protein CASSRGTSRYEQYF.

The chain combines TRBV7-9 with TRBJ2-5; D tentatively fits TRBD1 or TRBD2 (5 bases each). The V end was cut by 8 bases, the J end by 7 bases, with 14 bases between. Germline CDR1 is SEHNR and CDR2 is FQNEAQ (reference sequence). The CDR3 length is 12 residues. CDR3 sequence reads: CASFLLRGTQYF. CDR3 nucleotides: TGTGCCAGCTTCCTTTTGAGGGGGACCCAGTACTTC.

The chain employs TRBV6-5 and TRBJ1-5; 7 nucleotides line up with TRBD1. V gave up 5 bases and J gave up 9 bases; unmatched junction bases: 7. Germline CDR1 is MNHEY and CDR2 is SVGAGI. This CDR3 is built from 13 residues. The DNA of the CDR3 is TGTGCCAGCAGTGTCCGTCCAGGGGGGCCCCAGCATTTT. Translated: CASSVRPGGPQHF.